Listed below are T cell receptor beta chains from one sample, sequenced in a study of CD8+ T cells in alopecia areata. Assay: immunoSEQ multiplex PCR; the TCRdb copy retains only in-frame clones and omits some. This repertoire shows about 200,000 clones, roughly 50% found once; its top ten account for 5.5% to 6%. The source was CD4+ T cells sorted from blood, collected at week 24, from a patient treated with tofacitinib. These receptors were obtained from a human donor with alopecia areata. Both conserved end residues are part of each CDR3. D genes are given only for firm matches. Clone size appears in some rows only: once, few, many, or a class for an expanded clone.

TRBV10-3	TRBJ2-1	.	.	CAISETFPKGSSYNEQFF	TGTGCCATCAGTGAGACATTTCCAAAAGGGAGCTCCTACAATGAGCAGTTCTTC
TRBV11-2	TRBJ2-1	.	.	CASSPTADRNEQFF	TGTGCCAGCAGCCCGACTGCCGACCGCAATGAGCAGTTCTTC
TRBV10-3	TRBJ1-2	.	.	CAISENAGDNGYTF	TGTGCCATCAGTGAGAACGCAGGGGATAATGGCTACACCTTC
TRBV5-1	TRBJ2-3	.	TRBD1	CASGTGGADTQYF	TGCGCCAGCGGGACAGGGGGCGCGGATACGCAGTATTTT
TRBV4-3	TRBJ2-2	.	.	CASSRDIANTGELFF	TGCGCCAGCAGCCGAGACATAGCGAACACCGGGGAGCTGTTTTTT
TRBV2	TRBJ2-5	.	.	CASSDLVETQYF	TGTGCCAGCAGTGACCTGGTGGAGACCCAGTACTTC
TRBV5-1	TRBJ2-3	once	TRBD2	CASSLGTSIDTQYF	TGCGCCAGCAGCTTAGGGACTAGTATCGATACGCAGTATTTT
TRBV9	TRBJ2-3	.	.	CASSVVTTDTQYF	TGTGCCAGCAGCGTAGTTACCACAGATACGCAGTATTTT
TRBV6-5	TRBJ2-1	.	.	CASSDHWADEQFF	TGTGCCAGCAGTGATCATTGGGCGGATGAGCAGTTCTTC
TRBV6-5	TRBJ2-1	few	.	CASSYITGYEQFF	TGTGCCAGCAGTTACATCACGGGGTATGAGCAGTTCTTC
TRBV10-3	TRBJ2-1	.	TRBD2	CAISEPAGAGVVAYEQFF	TGTGCCATCAGTGAGCCAGCGGGGGCCGGGGTAGTTGCATATGAGCAGTTCTTC
TRBV18	TRBJ1-5	few	TRBD1	CASSSGQGGSNQPQHF	TGTGCCAGCTCATCCGGACAGGGAGGTAGCAATCAGCCCCAGCATTTT
TRBV4-3	TRBJ2-7	few	.	CASSQGGPSYEQYF	TGCGCCAGCAGCCAAGGGGGGCCCTCCTACGAGCAGTACTTC
TRBV4-3	TRBJ1-5	once	.	CASSQDGQSNQPQHF	TGCGCCAGCAGCCAAGATGGACAGTCTAATCAGCCCCAGCATTTT
TRBV4-2	TRBJ2-3	.	TRBD2	CASSQKTSGGTSTDTQYF	TGTGCCAGCAGCCAGAAGACTAGCGGGGGCACTAGCACAGATACGCAGTATTTT
TRBV5-4	TRBJ1-5	few	.	CASSLTPSRENQPQHF	TGTGCCAGCAGCTTGACCCCATCGCGCGAGAATCAGCCCCAGCATTTT
TRBV14	TRBJ1-2	.	TRBD1	CASSRANRGLFYGYTF	TGTGCCAGCAGCCGAGCGAACAGGGGGCTGTTCTATGGCTACACCTTC
TRBV7-9	TRBJ2-7	.	TRBD2	CASSRGSGSFEQYF	TGTGCCAGCAGCCGGGGTAGCGGGAGTTTCGAGCAGTACTTC
TRBV30	TRBJ2-5	.	TRBD2	CAWSVGGGQETQYF	TGTGCCTGGAGTGTCGGGGGAGGGCAAGAGACCCAGTACTTC
TRBV27	TRBJ1-1	once	TRBD1	CASRRRGQDTEAFF	TGTGCCAGCAGACGGAGGGGGCAAGACACTGAAGCTTTCTTT
TRBV5-1	TRBJ2-7	few	TRBD2	CASRSGNEQYF	TGCGCCAGCAGGAGCGGGAACGAGCAGTACTTC
TRBV14	TRBJ1-6	once	.	CASSQDLAPLHF	TGTGCCAGCAGCCAAGATCTTGCACCCCTCCACTTT
TRBV2	TRBJ2-5	.	.	CASSRPGTQYF	TGTGCCAGCAGCCGACCAGGGACCCAGTACTTC
TRBV9	TRBJ2-2	.	.	CASGAGPNTGELFF	TGTGCCAGCGGGGCGGGGCCGAACACCGGGGAGCTGTTTTTT
TRBV27	TRBJ1-2	.	.	CASSLSPSSGTVDEGYTF	TGTGCCAGCAGTTTATCGCCTTCCTCCGGGACGGTGGACGAAGGCTACACCTTC
TRBV5-1	TRBJ2-3	.	TRBD2	CASSLAGTSGTDTQYF	TGCGCCAGCAGCTTGGCCGGGACTAGCGGAACAGATACGCAGTATTTT
TRBV28	TRBJ2-4	.	.	CASTIQGPVAKNIQYF	TGTGCCAGCACTATACAGGGCCCTGTAGCCAAAAACATTCAGTACTTC
TRBV5-1	TRBJ2-4	.	.	CASSQFSARLAKNIQYF	TGCGCCAGCAGCCAATTCTCCGCAAGGTTAGCCAAAAACATTCAGTACTTC
TRBV27	TRBJ2-3	.	TRBD2	CASSLQVASGTLDTQYF	TGTGCCAGCAGTTTACAGGTGGCTAGCGGGACCTTAGATACGCAGTATTTT
TRBV15	TRBJ2-7	.	.	CATSTNRGGTEQYF	TGTGCCACCAGCACGAACAGGGGAGGGACCGAGCAGTACTTC
TRBV9	TRBJ1-1	.	TRBD1	CASSVGTGAAEAFF	TGTGCCAGCAGCGTTGGGACAGGGGCAGCTGAAGCTTTCTTT
TRBV30	TRBJ2-3	.	.	CAWGARVGITDTQYF	TGTGCCTGGGGGGCTAGGGTAGGCATCACAGATACGCAGTATTTT
TRBV7-9	TRBJ1-2	.	.	CASSLGGVNGYTF	TGTGCCAGCAGCTTAGGGGGGGTGAATGGCTACACCTTC
TRBV6-5	TRBJ2-7	.	TRBD2	CASSSGRENEQYF	TGTGCCAGCAGTTCAGGGAGGGAAAACGAGCAGTACTTC
TRBV30	TRBJ1-2	.	TRBD1	CAWSSRGQSYGYTF	TGTGCCTGGAGTTCCAGGGGGCAGTCCTATGGCTACACCTTC
TRBV28	TRBJ1-1	.	.	CASSSFGGLINEAFF	TGTGCCAGCAGTTCCTTCGGGGGGCTGATTAATGAAGCTTTCTTT
TRBV4-1	TRBJ2-5	.	.	CASSHLDSGGTQYF	TGCGCCAGCAGCCATCTTGACAGTGGGGGGACCCAGTACTTC
TRBV7-8	TRBJ2-7	.	TRBD1	CASSLSTGTPSEQYF	TGTGCCAGCAGCTTGTCGACAGGGACCCCTTCCGAGCAGTACTTC
TRBV9	TRBJ2-1	few	TRBD2	CASSVDLGGSYEQFF	TGTGCCAGCAGCGTAGACCTGGGCGGGAGCTATGAGCAGTTCTTC
TRBV9	TRBJ2-7	.	.	CASSVTPRDGEQYF	TGTGCCAGCAGCGTAACTCCTAGGGATGGCGAGCAGTACTTC
TRBV2	TRBJ2-7	few	.	CASNVGGTSYEQYF	TGTGCCAGCAACGTCGGGGGAACGTCCTACGAGCAGTACTTC
TRBV9	TRBJ1-4	few	.	CASSVDPQGDEKLFF	TGTGCCAGCAGCGTAGATCCACAGGGCGATGAAAAACTGTTTTTT
TRBV9	TRBJ2-4	.	TRBD1	CASSPGQGAKNIQYF	TGTGCCAGCAGCCCTGGACAGGGGGCCAAAAACATTCAGTACTTC
TRBV7-9	TRBJ1-5	.	TRBD1	CASSPGQGEQPQHF	TGTGCCAGCAGCCCGGGACAGGGGGAACAGCCCCAGCATTTT
TRBV2	TRBJ1-1	.	.	CASSGVGDTEAFF	TGTGCCAGCAGTGGAGTGGGGGACACTGAAGCTTTCTTT
TRBV21-1	TRBJ2-2	many	.	CASSKGLVAGTGVNTGELFF	TGTGCCAGCAGCAAAGGTCTTGTCGCTGGGACAGGGGTGAACACCGGGGAGCTGTTTTTT
TRBV7-2	TRBJ2-1	.	.	CASSFTGRNEQFF	TGTGCCAGCAGCTTCACAGGGCGCAATGAGCAGTTCTTC
TRBV5-1	TRBJ2-2	.	.	CASSLGGITGELFF	TGCGCCAGCAGCTTGGGAGGGATCACCGGGGAGCTGTTTTTT
TRBV5-6	TRBJ1-1	.	TRBD1	CASRLRDRGTEAFF	TGTGCCAGCAGACTCCGGGACAGGGGCACTGAAGCTTTCTTT
TRBV9	TRBJ2-7	.	TRBD1	CASSVGDRVYEQYF	TGTGCCAGCAGCGTAGGGGACAGGGTCTACGAGCAGTACTTC
TRBV30	TRBJ2-3	.	.	CAWEAEAGGMDTQYF	TGTGCCTGGGAGGCTGAGGCAGGAGGGATGGATACGCAGTATTTT
TRBV29-1	TRBJ2-5	.	TRBD2	CSGRGGSGGSQETQYF	TGCAGCGGTCGCGGTGGTAGCGGGGGTTCCCAAGAGACCCAGTACTTC
TRBV7-9	TRBJ1-1	few	.	CASSLGQHTEAFF	TGTGCCAGCAGCTTAGGACAGCACACTGAAGCTTTCTTT
TRBV7-8	TRBJ1-2	.	.	CASSTIWGDTRQGYTF	TGTGCCAGCAGCACAATATGGGGTGACACCAGGCAGGGCTACACCTTC
TRBV5-1	TRBJ1-3	once	.	CASSPRAGKDTIYF	TGCGCCAGCAGCCCCCGCGCCGGGAAGGACACCATATATTTT